The sequence of this TCR beta chain was determined in a study of patients and donors after allogeneic stem cell transplantation. TCRdb fed the RT-PCR reads into MiXCR, producing one record per CDR3 protein. The sample lists some 960,000 distinct CDR3 sequences, approximately 18% seen once, with about 6% in the top ten. Points on this clonotype: One junction end does not reproduce the germline sequence, and a read error may be involved.

This TCR was recovered from a human donor who was either an allogeneic HSCT recipient or a stem cell or donor lymphocyte infusion donor (not recorded which). It is not recorded whose cells these are; they may come from a transplant donor. The sample was blood, either unsorted or a sorted T cell fraction (not recorded which).

This CDR3 is CATSRSGTGYYEQNF. The CDR3 DNA follows: TGTGCCACCAGCAGATCCGGGACAGGGTACTACGAGCAGAACTTC. The J gene is TRBJ2-7, the V gene TRBV15, with 9 bases matching TRBD1. CDR3 length: 15 amino acids. CDR1 is LNHNV, CDR2 YYDKDF, per germline (reference sequence).